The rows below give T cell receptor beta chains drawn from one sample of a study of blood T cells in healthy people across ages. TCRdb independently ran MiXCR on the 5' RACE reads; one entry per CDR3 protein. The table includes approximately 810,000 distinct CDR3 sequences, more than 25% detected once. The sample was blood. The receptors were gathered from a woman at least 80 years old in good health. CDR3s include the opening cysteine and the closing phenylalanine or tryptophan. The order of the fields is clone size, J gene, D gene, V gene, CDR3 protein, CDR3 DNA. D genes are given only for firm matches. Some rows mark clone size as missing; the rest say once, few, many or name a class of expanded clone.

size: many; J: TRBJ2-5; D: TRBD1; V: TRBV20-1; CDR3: CSAPQGQETQYF; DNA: TGCAGTGCTCCACAGGGGCAAGAGACCCAGTACTTC
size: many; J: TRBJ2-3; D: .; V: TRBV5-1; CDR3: CASSLSRGLDTQYF; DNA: TGCGCCAGCAGCTTGAGCAGGGGCCTAGATACGCAGTATTTT
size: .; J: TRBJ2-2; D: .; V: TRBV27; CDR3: CASSYGNGGERFF; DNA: TGTGCCAGCAGTTACGGGAATGGCGGGGAGCGGTTTTTT
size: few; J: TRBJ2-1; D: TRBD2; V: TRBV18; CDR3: CASLGTSGANEQFF; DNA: TGTGCCAGCTTAGGGACTAGCGGGGCCAATGAGCAGTTCTTC
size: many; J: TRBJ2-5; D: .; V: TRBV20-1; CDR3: CSARGARGALTQYF; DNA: TGCAGTGCTAGGGGGGCCCGGGGCGCCCTGACCCAGTACTTC
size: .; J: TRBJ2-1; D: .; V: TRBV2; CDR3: CASSRSPGAEQFF; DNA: TGTGCCAGCTCCCGTTCCCCGGGCGCTGAGCAGTTCTTC
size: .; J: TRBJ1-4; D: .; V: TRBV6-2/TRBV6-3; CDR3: CASSPARQTNEKLFF; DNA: TGTGCCAGCAGCCCTGCCCGGCAAACTAATGAAAAACTGTTTTTT
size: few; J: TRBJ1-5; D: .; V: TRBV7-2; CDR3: CASSLAGLLGYSNQPQHF; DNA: TGTGCCAGCAGCTTAGCCGGACTTTTGGGCTATAGCAATCAGCCCCAGCATTTT
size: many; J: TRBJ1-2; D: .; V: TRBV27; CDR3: CASRDSFNYGYTF; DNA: TGTGCCAGCAGGGACAGTTTTAACTATGGCTACACCTTC
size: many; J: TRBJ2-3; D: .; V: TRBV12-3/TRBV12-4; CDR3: CASSLYRTREYF; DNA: TGTGCCAGCAGTTTGTATAGGACCCGGGAGTATTTT
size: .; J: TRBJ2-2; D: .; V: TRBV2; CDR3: CASSVDSGSDTGELFF; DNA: TGTGCCAGCAGTGTAGATTCAGGGAGCGACACCGGGGAGCTGTTTTTT
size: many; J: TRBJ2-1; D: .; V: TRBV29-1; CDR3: CSVEGATRNEQFF; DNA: TGCAGCGTTGAGGGGGCCACCAGGAATGAGCAGTTCTTC
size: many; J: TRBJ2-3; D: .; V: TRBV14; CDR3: CASSRENPLPQYF; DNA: TGTGCCAGCAGCCGCGAAAACCCCCTCCCGCAGTATTTT
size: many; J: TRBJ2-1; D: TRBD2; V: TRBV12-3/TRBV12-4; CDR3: CASSSRRTSELNEQFF; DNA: TGTGCCAGCAGTAGCCGGCGGACTAGCGAGTTGAATGAGCAGTTCTTC
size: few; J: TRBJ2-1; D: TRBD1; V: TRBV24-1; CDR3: CATSDFPDRDSYNEQFF; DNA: TGTGCCACCAGTGATTTCCCTGACAGGGATTCCTACAATGAGCAGTTCTTC
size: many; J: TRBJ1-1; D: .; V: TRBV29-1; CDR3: CSVEGGPSNTEAFF; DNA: TGCAGCGTTGAAGGCGGGCCATCCAACACTGAAGCTTTCTTT
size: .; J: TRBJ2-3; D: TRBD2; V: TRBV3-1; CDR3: CASSNRTSGGPSGTDTQYF; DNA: TGTGCCAGCAGCAACCGGACTAGCGGGGGGCCGAGTGGTACAGATACGCAGTATTTT
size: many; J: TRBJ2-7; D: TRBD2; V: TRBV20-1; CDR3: CSASPGLGSGEQYF; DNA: TGCAGTGCTAGCCCCGGACTAGGATCGGGCGAGCAGTACTTC
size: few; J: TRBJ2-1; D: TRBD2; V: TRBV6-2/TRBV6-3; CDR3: CASSYDLWRGANEQFF; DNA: TGTGCCAGCAGTTACGATTTATGGCGGGGGGCCAATGAGCAGTTCTTC
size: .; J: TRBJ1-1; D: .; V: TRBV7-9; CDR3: CASSYLKWGADTEAFF; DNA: TGTGCCAGCAGCTACCTGAAATGGGGCGCAGACACTGAAGCTTTCTTT
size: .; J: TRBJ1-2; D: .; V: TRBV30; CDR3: CAWTGRDYGYTF; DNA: TGTGCCTGGACAGGGCGTGACTATGGCTACACCTTC
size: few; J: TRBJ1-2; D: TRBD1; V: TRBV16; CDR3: CASSQLGQGTYGYTF; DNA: TGTGCCAGCAGCCAACTGGGACAGGGAACCTATGGCTACACCTTC
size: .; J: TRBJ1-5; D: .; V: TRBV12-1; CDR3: CASSRTGQGTGQPQHF; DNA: TGTGCCAGTAGTCGAACGGGACAGGGTACGGGTCAGCCCCAGCATTTT
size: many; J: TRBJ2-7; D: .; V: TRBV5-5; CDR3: CASSLDIYEQYF; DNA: TGTGCCAGCAGCTTGGACATCTACGAGCAGTACTTC
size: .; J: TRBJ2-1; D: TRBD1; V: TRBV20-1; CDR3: CSARKGAGEQFF; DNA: TGCAGTGCTCGAAAGGGGGCTGGCGAGCAGTTCTTC
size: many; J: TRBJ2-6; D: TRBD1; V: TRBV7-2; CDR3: CASSSRTGGTNVLTF; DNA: TGTGCCAGCAGCTCGCGGACAGGGGGGACCAACGTCCTGACTTTC
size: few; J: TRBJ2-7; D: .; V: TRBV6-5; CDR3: CASSYSGESSYNEQYF; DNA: TGTGCCAGCAGTTACTCAGGGGAGAGCTCCTACAATGAGCAGTACTTC
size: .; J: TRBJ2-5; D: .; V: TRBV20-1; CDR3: CSARKGGAGPQYF; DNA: TGCAGTGCTAGAAAGGGGGGGGCTGGCCCCCAGTACTTC
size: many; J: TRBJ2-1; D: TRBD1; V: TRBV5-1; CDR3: CASSPGQGAGNEQFF; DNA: TGCGCCAGCAGCCCCGGACAGGGGGCAGGAAATGAGCAGTTCTTC
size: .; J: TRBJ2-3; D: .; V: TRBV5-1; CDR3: CASSLCSSGTDTQYF; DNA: TGCGCCAGCAGCTTGTGCTCTAGTGGGACAGATACGCAGTATTTT
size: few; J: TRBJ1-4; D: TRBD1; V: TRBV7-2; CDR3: CASSWGQGGEKLFF; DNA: TGTGCCAGCAGCTGGGGACAGGGGGGTGAAAAACTGTTTTTT
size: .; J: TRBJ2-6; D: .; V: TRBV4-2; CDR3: CASSQESHSEANVRTF; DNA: TGTGCCAGCAGCCAAGAGAGTCACTCTGAGGCCAACGTCCGGACTTTC
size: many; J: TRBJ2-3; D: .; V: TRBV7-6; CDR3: CASSLGHGGTDTQYF; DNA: TGTGCCAGCAGTTTGGGACACGGGGGCACAGATACGCAGTATTTT
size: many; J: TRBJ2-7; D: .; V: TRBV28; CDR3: CASSPSVGGYYEQYF; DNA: TGTGCCAGCAGTCCCTCGGTGGGGGGCTACTACGAGCAGTACTTC
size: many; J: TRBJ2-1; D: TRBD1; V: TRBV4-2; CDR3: CASSQVSGQGYNEQFF; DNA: TGTGCCAGCAGCCAAGTCTCGGGACAGGGATATAATGAGCAGTTCTTC
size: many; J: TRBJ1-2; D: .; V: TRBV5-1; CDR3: CASSLDVNYGYTF; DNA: TGCGCCAGCAGCTTGGACGTAAACTATGGCTACACCTTC
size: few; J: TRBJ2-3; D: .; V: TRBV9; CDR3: CASSVGRRGGPDTQYF; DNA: TGTGCCAGCAGCGTAGGACGGCGGGGTGGGCCAGATACGCAGTATTTT
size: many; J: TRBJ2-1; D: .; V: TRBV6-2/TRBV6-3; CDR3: CASSRLGVDNEQFF; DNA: TGTGCCAGCAGCCGCCTTGGGGTTGACAATGAGCAGTTCTTC
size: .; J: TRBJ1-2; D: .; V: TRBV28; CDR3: CASSSPGGPLYYGHTF; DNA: TGTGCCAGCAGTTCACCGGGGGGTCCTTTATATTATGGCCACACCTTC
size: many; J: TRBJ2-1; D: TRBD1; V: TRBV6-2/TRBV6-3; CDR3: CASSRTGPATSYNEQFF; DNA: TGTGCCAGCAGTCGGACAGGCCCAGCGACCTCCTACAATGAGCAGTTCTTC
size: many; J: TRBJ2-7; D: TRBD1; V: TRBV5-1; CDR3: CASSSGTGPPYEQYF; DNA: TGCGCCAGCAGCTCCGGGACAGGTCCTCCCTACGAGCAGTACTTC